Listed here are 18 T cell receptor beta chains from one sample, sequenced in a study of T cell responses to AZD1222 COVID-19 vaccine. TCRdb keeps only in-frame clones here, not all; method: immunoSEQ multiplex PCR. Here the sample spans approximately 120,000 clones, 84% being singletons. Source: peripheral blood, taken 28 days after the second AZD1222 dose. These TCRs come from an adult who received the AZD1222 COVID-19 vaccine.

This clone was seen only once. This chain uses TRBV2 with TRBJ1-1, with D unresolved. Trimming left V 5 bases short and J 1 base short, with 5 bases between. The length of the CDR3 is 12 residues. Germline values: CDR1 SNHLY, CDR2 FYNNEI. The CDR3 protein is CASSRSNTEAFF. The CDR3, as DNA: TGTGCCAGCAGTAGGTCGAACACTGAAGCTTTCTTT.

J is TRBJ2-3 and V is TRBV7-4; D call uncertain. Trimming left V 1 base short and J 5 bases short, with 16 bases between. From germline, CDR1 is SGHVT and CDR2 SQSDAQ. This CDR3 region has 16 residues. The CDR3 here is CASSLGGTPVGDTQYF. Written as DNA, the CDR3 is TGTGCCAGCAGCTTAGGGGGAACGCCCGTCGGAGATACGCAGTATTTT.

The chain is built from TRBV28 and TRBJ2-5, with TRBD1 matching over 12 bases. The germline V gene has CDR1 MDHEN and CDR2 SYDVKM. The CDR3 length is 16 residues. V shed 6 bases and J 7 bases; nucleotides not matched to a gene: 12. The CDR3 sequence is CASSPSGTGGEGTQYF. Written as DNA, the CDR3 is TGTGCCAGCAGCCCATCCGGGACAGGGGGCGAGGGGACCCAGTACTTC.

The chain recombines TRBV5-1 with TRBJ1-6; D ambiguous. V was clipped by 0 bases and J by 9 bases, with 10 bases between them. This CDR3 contains 14 residues. CDR1 is SGHRS and CDR2 is YFSETQ in the germline V gene. CDR3 nucleotide sequence: TGCGCCAGCAGCTTGGACAGTTTCGGTTCACCCCTCCACTTT. It is translated as CASSLDSFGSPLHF.

V and J are TRBV7-2 and TRBJ2-4; 7 bases agree with TRBD1. The germline V gene encodes CDR1 SGHTA and CDR2 FQGNSA. The CDR3 consists of 16 residues. V was clipped by 3 bases and J by 0 bases; unmatched bases: 5. The CDR3 loop is CASSLTGTLAKNIQYF. In nucleotides, the CDR3 is TGTGCCAGCAGCTTGACAGGGACCTTAGCCAAAAACATTCAGTACTTC.

V is TRBV2 and J is TRBJ2-5; D may be TRBD1 (5 bases). This CDR3 has 14 residues. Per germline, CDR1 SNHLY and CDR2 FYNNEI. Deletions cut 5 bases from V and 2 bases from J, with 12 bases between. CDR3 region: CASSTLTAQETQYF. The CDR3 coding sequence is TGTGCCAGCAGTACCTTGACAGCACAAGAGACCCAGTACTTC.

This chain links TRBV15 with TRBJ2-7, with 10 bases matching TRBD2. CDR3 length: 16 amino acids. The V gene end was trimmed by 1 base and the J gene end by 6 bases; junction bases not matched to a gene: 9. CDR1 is LNHNV and CDR2 is YYDKDF in the germline V gene (reference sequence). Here the CDR3 reads CATSRVGLADPSEQYF. The CDR3 bases are TGTGCCACCAGCAGAGTCGGACTAGCGGACCCCTCCGAGCAGTACTTC.

Written as DNA, the CDR3 is TGCGCCAGCAGGAATCCGGAGCGGTCGAACACCGGGGAGCTGTTTTTT. Its translation: CASRNPERSNTGELFF. The chain joins TRBV10-2 to TRBJ2-2; TRBD2 is a possible D gene (5 bases). The germline V and J ends were trimmed by 6 bases and 0 bases, with 14 bases remaining between them. Germline-derived CDR1 and CDR2 are WSHSY and SAAADI. The CDR3 extends over 16 amino acids.

This clone appeared a single time. This chain uses TRBV2 with TRBJ1-5; 7 bases line up with TRBD1. The CDR3 sequence is 14 residues long. Looked up from germline, CDR1 is SNHLY and CDR2 is FYNNEI. J lost 2 bases, V lost 8 bases, and 6 bases had no gene match. CDR3 nucleotides: TGTGCCAGCGAGGGGACAGAAGGCAATCAGCCCCAGCATTTT. Encoded protein: CASEGTEGNQPQHF.

The V and J genes are TRBV3-1 (or the pseudogene TRBV3-2) and TRBJ1-2; no reliable D call. Germline values: CDR1 LGHDT, CDR2 YNNKEL (reference sequence). The CDR3 is 12 residues long. Trimming stripped 2 bases from V and 4 bases from J, with 5 bases between. The CDR3 loop reads CASSQSSYGYTF. CDR3 sequence (DNA): TGTGCCAGCAGCCAAAGTAGCTATGGCTACACCTTC.

V usage is TRBV5-5 and J usage is TRBJ1-5; D gene unclear. The CDR3 consists of 16 residues. Germline V CDR1 and CDR2: SGHKS, YYEKEE (reference sequence). V lost 4 bases and J 1 base, leaving 15 bases between the germline ends. The CDR3 DNA reads TGTGCCAGCAGCCACGAGCCGGGTAAGAGCAATCAGCCCCAGCATTTT. Residues: CASSHEPGKSNQPQHF.

This clone was counted a single time. This sequence joins TRBV19 and TRBJ2-1; the match to TRBD2 covers 11 bases. Germline-derived CDR1 and CDR2 are LNHDA and SQIVND (reference sequence). V was pared by 5 bases and J by 8 bases, with 11 bases of the junction left unmatched. The CDR3 loop spans 16 amino acids. The CDR3 nucleotides read TGTGCCAGTAGTGGTCGGGGTAGCGGGGGGGCCGATGAGCAGTTCTTC. This gives the protein CASSGRGSGGADEQFF. The variable domain in full, with the rest retrieved from reference TRBV19 and TRBJ2-1, is DGGITQSPKYLFRKEGQNVTLSCEQNLNHDAMYWYRQDPGQGLRLIYYSQIVNDFQKGDIAEGYSVSREKKESFPLTVTSAQKNPTAFYLCASSGRGSGGADEQFFGPGTRLTVL.

This chain links TRBV2 with TRBJ1-2; D possibly corresponds to TRBD1 (5 bases). The CDR3 covers 13 residues. Germline values: CDR1 SNHLY, CDR2 FYNNEI. Trimming cost V 7 bases and J 4 bases, with 13 bases left between them. The CDR3 sequence: CASMRQFPYGYTF. As DNA, the CDR3 is TGTGCCAGCATGCGACAGTTCCCCTATGGCTACACCTTC.

The V gene is TRBV10-2, the J gene TRBJ1-2, with 9 positions matching TRBD1. Germline CDR1 WSHSY, CDR2 SAAADI. The CDR3 length is 16 residues. Trimming took 6 bases from V and 3 from J; bases not matched to a gene: 11. The CDR3 loop is CASRGTGTPLYYGYTF. The CDR3 region has the DNA TGCGCCAGCAGGGGGACAGGGACGCCCCTATACTATGGCTACACCTTC.

The table lists this clone with a count of one. J is TRBJ1-1 and V is TRBV19; no clear D. There are 15 residues in the CDR3. Deletions cut 5 bases from V and 0 bases from J, with 13 bases between. Germline values: CDR1 LNHDA, CDR2 SQIVND (reference sequence). The DNA of the CDR3 is TGTGCCAGTAGTCAGAGAAACCTCATGAACACTGAAGCTTTCTTT. Its translation is CASSQRNLMNTEAFF.

This clone was recorded a few times. The rearrangement uses TRBV6-5 and TRBJ1-2, with TRBD1 matching 9 bases. With 4 bases clipped from V and 3 bases from J, the junction kept 3 bases outside the gene matches. Germline V gene lookup returns CDR1 MNHEY and CDR2 SVGAGI. The CDR3 has 14 amino acids. Here the CDR3 DNA reads TGTGCCAGCAGTTCGGGACAGGGCTACTATGGCTACACCTTC. It yields the protein CASSSGQGYYGYTF.

The V and J genes are TRBV7-8 and TRBJ1-2, with D hard to call. The V end lost 7 bases, the J end lost 0 bases, and 15 bases lay between the germline ends. Germline V gives CDR1 SGHVS, CDR2 FQNEAQ. CDR3 length: 15 residues. CDR3 residues: CASTPRAGSNYGYTF. The CDR3 bases are TGTGCCAGCACCCCACGGGCAGGCTCTAACTATGGCTACACCTTC. Based on the CDR3 plus reference TRBV7-8 and TRBJ1-2, the full variable domain is GAGVSQSPRYKVAKRGQDVALRCDPISGHVSLFWYQQALGQGPEFLTYFQNEAQLDKSGLPSDRFFAERPEGSVSTLKIQRTQQEDSAVYLCASTPRAGSNYGYTFGSGTRLTVV.

This chain links TRBV5-1 with TRBJ2-2, with no clear D. V was shortened by 2 bases and J by 0 bases, with 5 bases between the two germline ends. The CDR3 totals 14 residues. The germline gives CDR1 SGHRS, CDR2 YFSETQ. The CDR3 spells CASSLSPNTGELFF. In DNA, the CDR3 is TGCGCCAGCAGCTTAAGCCCGAACACCGGGGAGCTGTTTTTT.